Listed below are T cell receptor beta chains from one sample, sequenced in a study of identical twins. TCRdb recomputed calls from the 5' RACE reads with MiXCR, one row per CDR3 protein. The sample records about 660,000 distinct CDR3 sequences, around 8.6% being singletons. This sample was also put to use in a study of yellow fever vaccine responses in identical twins.

The sequencing sample was made of PBMCs. The receptors derive from a woman aged 18-30 years in good health. Each CDR3 is given without its conserved first and last residue.

v_gene	j_gene	CDR3aa
TRBV4-1	TRBJ1-5	ASSPTGGRNQPQH
TRBV15	TRBJ2-7	ATSRSRDRVTEQY
TRBV24-1	TRBJ2-1	ATSDPTGESGNEQF
TRBV11-2	TRBJ2-1	ASSPITSGHNEQF
TRBV15	TRBJ2-7	ATSRDPPGQEGHEQY
TRBV10-3	TRBJ2-4	AISEGPDAFIQY
TRBV5-1	TRBJ2-2	ASSLYPSGGNTGELF
TRBV7-7	TRBJ2-1	ASSLVYGQGVPGSYNEQF
TRBV7-3	TRBJ1-6	ASSLTGQGNSPLH
TRBV19	TRBJ2-2	ASSIWGGRRTGELF
TRBV7-9	TRBJ2-5	ASSPGGLTETQY
TRBV6-1	TRBJ1-1	ASSDRTVNTEAF
TRBV11-2	TRBJ2-7	ASAGGHYYEQY
TRBV7-7	TRBJ2-7	ASSIRTDGEQY
TRBV3-1	TRBJ2-1	ASSQALAGGGEQF
TRBV2	TRBJ2-3	ASSVDTDTQY
TRBV5-1	TRBJ2-7	ASSLDSGGRAYEQY
TRBV4-2	TRBJ2-7	ASSPPISLSLHEQY
TRBV3-1	TRBJ2-7	ASSQGQVTYEQY
TRBV7-2	TRBJ2-7	ASSVRDGPYEQY
TRBV6-2/TRBV6-3	TRBJ2-7	ASSYRTGPTYEQY
TRBV9	TRBJ2-5	ASSVGGQGIGTQY
TRBV12-3/TRBV12-4	TRBJ2-3	ASSFGVGGQTDTQY
TRBV18	TRBJ2-3	ASSYGRLTDTQY
TRBV2	TRBJ2-1	ASGGGLPRNEQF
TRBV7-9	TRBJ1-3	ASSSASSGNTIY
TRBV6-5	TRBJ1-1	ASSYGGTLNTEAF
TRBV29-1	TRBJ1-1	SVVRSVPNTEAF
TRBV28	TRBJ1-4	ASRSTGGSEKLF
TRBV11-1	TRBJ1-6	ASSLYDKGHTQGSPLH
TRBV28	TRBJ1-2	ASSFPSGQGANGYT
TRBV10-3	TRBJ2-3	AISDSLAGGLSGTDTQY
TRBV5-6	TRBJ1-4	ASSFDRGRTNEKLF
TRBV2	TRBJ1-2	ASTGQGGSYGYT
TRBV12-3/TRBV12-4	TRBJ1-1	ASSQDGQVTEAF
TRBV2	TRBJ2-3	ASSVRFDADTQY
TRBV12-3/TRBV12-4	TRBJ2-1	ASSVKYRGNEQF
TRBV7-9	TRBJ2-4	ASSFWDSEFKPGPQY
TRBV9	TRBJ2-1	ASGWGAEQF
TRBV7-8	TRBJ2-1	ASSLASSEQF
TRBV9	TRBJ1-3	ASSATGLSGNTIY
TRBV11-2	TRBJ2-7	ASSARTSGTYEQY
TRBV12-3/TRBV12-4	TRBJ2-1	ASSLGQPQF
TRBV5-1	TRBJ1-6	ASSLEGQGYNSPLH
TRBV20-1	TRBJ2-7	SAVGLAGLTGSYEQY
TRBV20-1	TRBJ2-1	SAGKPPSSYNEQF
TRBV4-1	TRBJ1-3	ASSPGTASGNTIY
TRBV7-6	TRBJ1-6	ASSYRGESDGNSPLH
TRBV3-1	TRBJ2-1	ASTPDRGVYNEQF
TRBV29-1	TRBJ2-5	SVEDRGQVILETQY
TRBV28	TRBJ1-6	ASSLSRNSPLH
TRBV7-2	TRBJ2-3	ASSHIEADTQY
TRBV28	TRBJ2-2	ASSLNGGGNTGELF
TRBV24-1	TRBJ2-7	ATSDPGTGFYEQY
TRBV18	TRBJ2-6	ASSPEAVGSSGANVLT